A single sample gave rise to the 28 T cell receptor beta chains below, sequenced in a study of T cell repertoires in cytomegalovirus infection. MiXCR, run by TCRdb on the reads, gives a single entry per CDR3 protein. The table lists fewer than 300,000 distinct CDR3 sequences, about 25% of them singletons. Material: PBMCs. These receptors originate from a human donor in good health (CMV status not recorded). Some clones in this sample may be carry-over from other donors' samples.

This clonotype was seen a handful of times. The chain is built from TRBV6-2 or TRBV6-3 and TRBJ1-3; the D gene is possibly TRBD1 (6 bases). V lost 6 bases and J lost 0, with 9 bases in between. Germline CDR1 and CDR2: MNHEY and SVGEGT. There are 14 residues in the CDR3. The CDR3 DNA follows: TGTGCCAGCAGGGGGACAAGCTCTGGAAACACCATATATTTT. Translating gives CASRGTSSGNTIYF.

A few counts support this clonotype. The chain uses TRBV28 and TRBJ2-3; no clear D. V was cut by 4 bases and J by 2 bases, with 13 bases left in between. The CDR3 consists of 15 residues. Per germline, CDR1 MDHEN and CDR2 SYDVKM. In nucleotides, the CDR3 is TGTGCCAGCAGTTACACGGCAGCCTACACAGATACGCAGTATTTT. Translated, it gives CASSYTAAYTDTQYF.

This clonotype was detected only a few times. The genes are TRBV11-2 and TRBJ2-3; TRBD1 matches at 11 bases. The CDR3 runs 16 residues. Unmatched junction bases numbered 7, after V lost 5 bases and J lost 3 bases. Germline V gene lookup returns CDR1 SGHAT and CDR2 FQNNGV. CDR3 nucleotides: TGTGCCAGCAGCCCAGACCGGGACAGGGGGACAGATACGCAGTATTTT. Amino acid sequence: CASSPDRDRGTDTQYF.

This clonotype was counted at least ten times. The chain carries TRBV7-2 and TRBJ2-5; unclear D gene. The CDR3 extends over 13 amino acids. Germline lookup yields CDR1 SGHTA and CDR2 FQGNSA. V was trimmed by 1 base and J by 5 bases, leaving 8 bases between them. CDR3: CASSLGTRETQYF. CDR3 in DNA: TGTGCCAGCAGCTTAGGGACCCGGGAGACCCAGTACTTC.

There are many counts of this clonotype. The chain is built from TRBV7-2 and TRBJ2-7; tentative D call: TRBD2 (6 bases). Trimming pared 5 bases from V and 1 base from J, leaving 9 bases between. Germline assignment: CDR1 SGHTA and CDR2 FQGNSA. This CDR3 comprises 13 residues. This chain's CDR3 is CASSTAGSYEQYF. In nucleotides, the CDR3 is TGTGCCAGCAGCACGGCGGGGTCCTACGAGCAGTACTTC.

This sequence joins TRBV2 and TRBJ2-7; 7 nucleotides match TRBD1. The CDR3 has 15 amino acids. J was trimmed by 3 bases and V by 6 bases; bases with no gene match: 11. The germline CDR1 and CDR2 sequences are SNHLY and FYNNEI. The CDR3 protein is CASRETTGQLYEQYF. The CDR3 DNA reads TGTGCCAGCAGAGAAACCACGGGACAGCTCTACGAGCAGTACTTC.

This clonotype was counted many times. V is TRBV7-2 and J is TRBJ1-2, with D hard to call. This CDR3 contains 16 residues. Germline CDR1 and CDR2: SGHTA and FQGNSA. Trimming took 1 base from V and 0 from J, leaving 12 bases between them. CDR3 sequence (DNA): TGTGCCAGCAGCTTAGTGTCCAGTGGATCTAACTATGGCTACACCTTC. Its translation: CASSLVSSGSNYGYTF.

This clonotype showed up just a few times. The gene calls are TRBV10-1 and TRBJ1-5, with TRBD1 matching over 9 bases. CDR1 is WNHNN, CDR2 SYGVQD, per germline (reference sequence). This CDR3 contains 19 residues. V lost 0 bases to trimming and J lost 1 base; unmatched junction nucleotides: 10. The CDR3 loop is CASSESCKDRGASNQPQHF. As DNA, the CDR3 is TGCGCCAGCAGTGAGTCATGTAAGGACAGGGGAGCGAGCAATCAGCCCCAGCATTTT.

V and J are TRBV2 and TRBJ2-2; weak D call: TRBD1 (6 bases). CDR1 is SNHLY, CDR2 FYNNEI, per germline. The ends were cut back, 4 bases at V and 7 bases at J, with 13 bases in the middle. This CDR3 region has 14 residues. This chain's CDR3 is CASSGVGAGGELFF. The CDR3 region has the DNA TGTGCCAGCAGTGGAGTGGGGGCCGGCGGGGAGCTGTTTTTT.

This clonotype was recorded many times. This sequence joins TRBV7-2 and TRBJ2-7, with D hard to call. This CDR3 has 12 residues. V lost 5 bases, J lost 2 bases, and 7 bases lay in between. Germline V gene data show CDR1 as SGHTA and CDR2 as FQGNSA. The CDR3: CASSTRTYEQYF. DNA for the CDR3: TGTGCCAGCAGCACCCGGACCTACGAGCAGTACTTC.

This clonotype was observed a handful of times. This chain links TRBV6-2 or TRBV6-3 with TRBJ1-2; D remains unclear. With 2 bases removed from V and 1 base from J, the gap between germline ends came to 11 bases. Germline CDR1 and CDR2: MNHEY and SVGEGT. The CDR3 spans 15 residues. The CDR3 sequence is CASSYHSARNYGYTF. The CDR3 DNA reads as TGTGCCAGCAGTTACCACAGTGCTCGTAACTATGGCTACACCTTC.

Remarks on this clonotype: Compared with germline, one end of the junction differs, possibly owing to a read error. CDR3 in amino acids: CASSEGVAGVNEQYF. In DNA form, the CDR3 reads TGTGCCAGCAGTGAAGGAGTAGCGGGAGTGAACGAGCAGTATTTC. The rearrangement joins TRBV6-1 to TRBJ2-7; 9 bases are shared with TRBD2. Germline CDR1 and CDR2: MNHNS and SASEGT. CDR3 length: 15 residues.

The chain links TRBV7-9 to TRBJ2-7; 14 bases are a match to TRBD2. The ends lost 5 bases at V and 5 bases at J; junction bases unmatched: 5. Germline V gives CDR1 SEHNR, CDR2 FQNEAQ (reference sequence). The CDR3 loop spans 15 amino acids. CDR3 coding DNA: TGTGCCAGCAGCCCTGGGACTAGCGGGAGTCACGAGCAGTACTTC. Its translation: CASSPGTSGSHEQYF.

This clonotype was observed a few times. The genes are TRBV5-1 and TRBJ1-2; the match to TRBD1 covers 10 bases. There are 15 residues in the CDR3. V shed 5 bases, J shed 4 bases, and the junction held 8 bases outside the gene matches. Germline CDR1 SGHRS, CDR2 YFSETQ. The CDR3 bases are TGCGCCAGCAGGGTGACAGGGGGCCAACGCTATGGCTACACCTTC. Its protein product is CASRVTGGQRYGYTF.

The V call is TRBV10-3, the J call TRBJ2-7; 9 bases fit TRBD2. The CDR3 is made up of 15 amino acids. V shed 2 bases, J shed 6 bases, and the junction held 8 bases outside the gene matches. Germline values: CDR1 ENHRY, CDR2 SYGVKD. For the CDR3, the DNA is TGTGCCATCAGTGAGCCTGGGACTAGCATCGGCGAGCAGTACTTC. Amino acid sequence: CAISEPGTSIGEQYF.

The chain couples TRBV14 to TRBJ2-1; D tentatively reads TRBD1 or TRBD2 (5 bases each). Germline V lookup: CDR1 SGHDN, CDR2 FVKESK. This CDR3 contains 16 residues. Trimming shortened V by 4 bases and J by 0 bases, and 13 bases separated the two germline ends. CDR3 sequence (DNA): TGTGCCAGCAGCCGACCGGGACGGAACTCCTACAATGAGCAGTTCTTC. This translates into CASSRPGRNSYNEQFF.

This chain uses TRBV11-2 with TRBJ2-2, with unresolved D. The CDR3 consists of 13 residues. Germline values: CDR1 SGHAT, CDR2 FQNNGV. V was clipped by 2 bases and J by 5 bases, with 6 bases between them. CDR3 in amino acids: CASSLHRTGELFF. CDR3 nucleotides: TGTGCCAGCAGCTTACATCGGACCGGGGAGCTGTTTTTT.

This clonotype was seen only a few times. The chain links TRBV28 to TRBJ2-7; 9 bases agree with TRBD2. This CDR3 comprises 14 residues. With 1 base clipped from V and 6 bases from J, the junction kept 4 bases outside the gene matches. In germline, CDR1 is MDHEN, CDR2 SYDVKM. CDR3 nucleotides: TGTGCCAGCAGTTTATTAGCGGGAGTTTTCGAGCAGTACTTC. It translates to CASSLLAGVFEQYF.

The table lists this clonotype with many counts. This chain uses TRBV7-8 with TRBJ2-3, with a weak D call TRBD1 (5 bases). The CDR3 runs 16 residues. Deletions cut 1 base from V and 4 bases from J, with 15 bases between. The V gene's germline CDR1 is SGHVS and CDR2 FQNEAQ. The CDR3 is CASSLGWGRAADTQYF. CDR3 nucleotide sequence: TGTGCCAGCAGCTTAGGTTGGGGCCGCGCTGCAGATACGCAGTATTTT.

This clonotype was counted at least ten times. V is TRBV7-3 and J is TRBJ1-1; 7 bases line up with TRBD1. V shed 5 bases and J 0 bases; nucleotides not matched to a gene: 12. This CDR3 spans 17 amino acids. Germline-derived CDR1 and CDR2 are SGHTA and FQGTGA. CDR3 loop: CASSRFYPGTVNTEAFF. CDR3 nucleotide sequence: TGTGCCAGCAGCCGTTTCTATCCCGGGACAGTGAACACTGAAGCTTTCTTT. Full variable domain (rest looked up from reference TRBV7-3 and TRBJ1-1): GAGVSQTPSNKVTEKGKYVELRCDPISGHTALYWYRQSLGQGPEFLIYFQGTGAADDSGLPNDRFFAVRPEGSVSTLKIQRTERGDSAVYLCASSRFYPGTVNTEAFFGQGTRLTVV.

The genes are TRBV7-3 and TRBJ2-3; TRBD2 matches at 9 bases. J lost 3 bases, V lost 4 bases, and 5 bases had no gene match. There are 15 residues in the CDR3. CDR1 is SGHTA and CDR2 is FQGTGA in the germline V gene. DNA for the CDR3: TGTGCCAGCAGCTCCAGCGGGGGGACGACAGATACGCAGTATTTT. Amino acid sequence: CASSSSGGTTDTQYF.

The rearrangement links TRBV7-9 to TRBJ2-3; tentative D call: TRBD2 (7 bases). CDR3 length: 15 residues. The germline CDR1 and CDR2 sequences are SEHNR and FQNEAQ (reference sequence). Trimming took off 2 bases at V and 3 bases at J, with 12 bases between the two ends. CDR3 sequence (DNA): TGTGCCAGCAGCTTAATCGGGGGGCCAACAGATACGCAGTATTTT. This encodes CASSLIGGPTDTQYF.

This clonotype was found a few times. The chain couples TRBV29-1 to TRBJ2-5; 8 nucleotides line up with TRBD1. The CDR3 loop spans 14 amino acids. The trim removed 7 bases at V and 1 base at J, leaving 8 bases unmatched. Germline loops: CDR1 SQVTM, CDR2 ANQGSEA. Here the CDR3 reads CSAEDGQGQETQYF. CDR3 nucleotide sequence: TGCAGCGCCGAGGATGGACAGGGCCAAGAGACCCAGTACTTC. The full variable domain, its missing parts supplied by reference TRBV29-1 and TRBJ2-5, is SAVISQKPSRDICQRGTSLTIQCQVDSQVTMMFWYRQQPGQSLTLIATANQGSEATYESGFVIDKFPISRPNLTFSTLTVSNMSPEDSSIYLCSAEDGQGQETQYFGPGTRLLVL.

This clonotype was counted a few times. The CDR3 loop reads CASSLRESNYGYTF. In DNA form, the CDR3 reads TGTGCCAGCAGCTTAAGGGAGAGCAACTATGGCTACACCTTC. This chain connects TRBV7-6 to TRBJ1-2; no firm D call. This CDR3 spans 14 amino acids. Trimming shortened V by 2 bases and J by 2 bases, and 9 bases separated the two germline ends. The germline V gene has CDR1 SGHVS and CDR2 FNYEAQ.

This clonotype was found a few times. The genes are TRBV6-2 or TRBV6-3 and TRBJ2-1, with D perhaps TRBD2 (6 bases). V was trimmed by 2 bases and J by 9 bases, leaving 14 bases between them. This CDR3 comprises 14 residues. Germline V CDR1 and CDR2: MNHEY, SVGEGT. The CDR3 loop reads CASSYGWRGPEQFF. As DNA, the CDR3 is TGTGCCAGCAGTTACGGGTGGAGGGGTCCTGAGCAGTTCTTC.

The rearrangement joins TRBV20-1 to TRBJ2-7; D is ambiguous. Per germline, CDR1 DFQATT and CDR2 SNEGSKA (reference sequence). The V end was cut by 3 bases, the J end by 2 bases, with 8 bases between. The CDR3 consists of 12 residues. The CDR3 nucleotides are TGCAGTGCTAGCGGAACCCCCTACGAGCAGTACTTC. Its translation: CSASGTPYEQYF.

J is TRBJ2-7 and V is TRBV11-2; TRBD2 might be the D (5 bases). Germline CDR1 is SGHAT and CDR2 is FQNNGV. Between the trimmed V and J ends, which lost 5 bases and 2 bases, there was a span of 13 bases. CDR3 size: 14 residues. The CDR3, as DNA: TGTGCCAGCAGCCCGAGGGAAGGCCCCTACGAGCAGTACTTC. Its protein product is CASSPREGPYEQYF.

This clonotype was counted between two and nine times. The chain joins TRBV20-1 to TRBJ2-7; D may correspond to TRBD1 or TRBD2 (6 bases each). The length of the CDR3 is 12 residues. Germline-derived CDR1 and CDR2 are DFQATT and SNEGSKA (reference sequence). V lost 3 bases, J lost 5 bases, and 11 bases lay in between. The chain's CDR3 is CSASWGADEQYF. CDR3 nucleotides: TGCAGTGCTAGTTGGGGGGCGGACGAGCAGTACTTC.